This TCR beta chain was identified during a study of shared clonotypes between healthy human individuals (dated by TCRdb to about 2020). The study in broad terms: A couple of women and a few men aged 18 to 49 years were included in the cohort. Libraries were prepared and TCR repertoires were sequenced by different laboratories using diverse techniques, in order to increase sequencing depth and limit assay-specific biases. For each donor, three plates each were used for CD4 naive and CD4 memory, two plates were used for CD8 naive, and one plate was used for CD8 memory. Leukapheresis yielded between about 0.94 and 8.9 billion PBMCs per donor. To estimate repertoire size and how much clonotypes are shared between individuals, the study performed deep sequencing of blood TCR repertoires from a few healthy adults.

Spanning cysteine to phenylalanine, the CDR3 consists of 13 amino acids. Only the CDR3 DNA stays, 39 bases, in frame from base 1. The germline V gene encodes CDR1 SGDLS and CDR2 YYNGEE. V gives up 0 bases and J gives up 6 bases, and the segment between their germline ends measures 10 bases. Overall study results and their limits: Based on pairwise subsampling, the degree of clonotype sharing among donors was expected to be affected by sequencing depth. Compared with non-shared clonotypes, the clonotypes found in all four sorted-subset donors had higher generation probabilities. Sampling was limited to blood, and TCR repertoires in tissue likely differ from TCR repertoires in blood. Across a few donors, roughly 5.1% of naive CD4, 3% to 4% of naive CD8, 2% to 2.5% of memory CD4, and 0.4% of memory CD8 clonotypes were shared. The small number of donors limited the genetic and exposure-history diversity represented. Larger estimated clonotype richness was generally found for naive subsets than for memory subsets. Rarefaction of sorted-subset datasets indicated incomplete sequencing despite the large sequencing depth.

About this clone: Its antigen remains undetermined. No base-level quality is on record; no much larger clone is a single base apart.

CD8 naive samples were CD45RO-negative cells positively selected for CCR7, giving a CD45RA+CCR7+ population that excluded TemRA cells. Donors were healthy HIV-negative adults with no recently reported acute infections or vaccinations. Every donor was a Caucasian adult residing in Nashville, Tennessee, USA. After blood collection by leukapheresis, PBMCs were isolated using Ficoll-Histopaque density gradient centrifugation and then cryopreserved in the vapor phase of liquid nitrogen. Purity and quantity of every magnetically sorted T cell population were checked by analytical flow cytometry. From each sorted fraction, genomic DNA was isolated and quantified by UV absorbance on a Nanodrop 2000c. Using the deep immunoSEQ assay, multiplex PCR amplified TCR CDR3 regions from genomic DNA. Extracted genomic DNA from each cell subset was distributed evenly across all wells of several immunoSEQ 96-well plates, and each plate was treated as a replicate. For sorted subsets, about 200 ng genomic DNA, equal to tens of thousands of T cell genomes, was loaded into each replicate PCR. Purified libraries were measured with a Qubit 3.0 fluorometer, size-checked on a Bioanalyzer 2100, and measured again with the KAPA Library Quantification kit. Each immunoSEQ 96-well plate was sequenced on its own single-read 150-cycle Illumina NextSeq 550 flow cell. The source study handled its data this way. The immunoSEQ output contained only junctional sequences without quality scores, so filtering could not match that applied to full-length reads. To assign V/J genes and CDR3, sequences were annotated using PyIR, a Python wrapper for IgBLAST v1.9, with IMGT germline references. Reads were removed for weak V/J assignments (E-value above 1e-6), missing CDR3, stop codons, out-of-frame junctions, or ambiguous translated residues. V3J clonotypes were defined by identical inferred V gene, J gene, and CDR3 amino acid sequence. Percentage overlap between repertoires was calculated by dividing the number of shared unique clonotypes by the size of the smaller repertoire. Richness of each repertoire was evaluated using RTK rarefaction, the Chao1 estimator, and Recon v2.1 estimates of unobserved clonotypes. For all TCRbeta clonotypes obtained by the gDNA method from a few donors, generation probabilities were computed with OLGA. TCRdb holds this immuneACCESS table with in-frame rearrangements only. Some clones are missing; in checked studies, unresolved V genes explain under half, and the rest has no known cause. Clone size and the V and J calls come from that table; the DNA yielded D and trimming. This sample holds roughly 2,000,000 clones; roughly 95% were observed only once. 1% to 1.5% of the sample lies in the top ten.

The TCR sequence derives from a man aged 18 to 35 in good health. The rearrangement combines TRBV9 with TRBJ2-7; 5 matching bases give a weak D call of TRBD2. The sequenced material came from naive CD8+ T cells sorted from blood. The sample's cell subset or site, from its label and the paper: CD45RA+CCR7+. In nucleotide form, the sequence is TGTGCCAGCAGCGTAGGTAGCGTGGCCGAGCAGTACTTC. This is translated as CASSVGSVAEQYF. This CDR3, with the reference TRBV9 and TRBJ2-7 proteins standing in past its ends, gives the full variable domain DSGVTQTPKHLITATGQRVTLRCSPRSGDLSVYWYQQSLDQGLQFLIQYYNGEERAKGNILERFSAQQFPDLHSELNLSSLELGDSALYFCASSVGSVAEQYFGPGTRLTVT.